This T cell receptor (beta chain) was sequenced during a study of blood T cell repertoires in COVID-19. Study-level information: T cells, B-cell-depleted T cells, or PBMCs provided the cDNA or gDNA that served as material.

Trimming removed 5 bases from V and 4 bases from J, with 18 bases in between. Germline V gives CDR1 SGHAT, CDR2 FQNNGV. The CDR3 has 16 residues. Sequencing was performed with immunoSEQ multiplex PCR; in TCRdb, only in-frame clones are kept and a portion is missing. The sample has 110,000 or so clones, more than 60% seen once. The origin of this receptor is a man aged 45-65 years with acute or convalescent COVID-19. Sequencing used peripheral blood. This chain connects TRBV11-2 to TRBJ2-1, with a possible D match to TRBD2 (6 bases). CDR3 loop: CASSPRDSHMYNEQFF. The CDR3, as DNA: TGTGCCAGCAGCCCCCGGGACTCCCACATGTACAATGAGCAGTTCTTC. Based on the CDR3 plus reference TRBV11-2 and TRBJ2-1, the full variable domain is EAGVAQSPRYKIIEKRQSVAFWCNPISGHATLYWYQQILGQGPKLLIQFQNNGVVDDSQLPKDRFSAERLKGVDSTLKIQPAKLEDSAVYLCASSPRDSHMYNEQFFGPGTRLTVL.